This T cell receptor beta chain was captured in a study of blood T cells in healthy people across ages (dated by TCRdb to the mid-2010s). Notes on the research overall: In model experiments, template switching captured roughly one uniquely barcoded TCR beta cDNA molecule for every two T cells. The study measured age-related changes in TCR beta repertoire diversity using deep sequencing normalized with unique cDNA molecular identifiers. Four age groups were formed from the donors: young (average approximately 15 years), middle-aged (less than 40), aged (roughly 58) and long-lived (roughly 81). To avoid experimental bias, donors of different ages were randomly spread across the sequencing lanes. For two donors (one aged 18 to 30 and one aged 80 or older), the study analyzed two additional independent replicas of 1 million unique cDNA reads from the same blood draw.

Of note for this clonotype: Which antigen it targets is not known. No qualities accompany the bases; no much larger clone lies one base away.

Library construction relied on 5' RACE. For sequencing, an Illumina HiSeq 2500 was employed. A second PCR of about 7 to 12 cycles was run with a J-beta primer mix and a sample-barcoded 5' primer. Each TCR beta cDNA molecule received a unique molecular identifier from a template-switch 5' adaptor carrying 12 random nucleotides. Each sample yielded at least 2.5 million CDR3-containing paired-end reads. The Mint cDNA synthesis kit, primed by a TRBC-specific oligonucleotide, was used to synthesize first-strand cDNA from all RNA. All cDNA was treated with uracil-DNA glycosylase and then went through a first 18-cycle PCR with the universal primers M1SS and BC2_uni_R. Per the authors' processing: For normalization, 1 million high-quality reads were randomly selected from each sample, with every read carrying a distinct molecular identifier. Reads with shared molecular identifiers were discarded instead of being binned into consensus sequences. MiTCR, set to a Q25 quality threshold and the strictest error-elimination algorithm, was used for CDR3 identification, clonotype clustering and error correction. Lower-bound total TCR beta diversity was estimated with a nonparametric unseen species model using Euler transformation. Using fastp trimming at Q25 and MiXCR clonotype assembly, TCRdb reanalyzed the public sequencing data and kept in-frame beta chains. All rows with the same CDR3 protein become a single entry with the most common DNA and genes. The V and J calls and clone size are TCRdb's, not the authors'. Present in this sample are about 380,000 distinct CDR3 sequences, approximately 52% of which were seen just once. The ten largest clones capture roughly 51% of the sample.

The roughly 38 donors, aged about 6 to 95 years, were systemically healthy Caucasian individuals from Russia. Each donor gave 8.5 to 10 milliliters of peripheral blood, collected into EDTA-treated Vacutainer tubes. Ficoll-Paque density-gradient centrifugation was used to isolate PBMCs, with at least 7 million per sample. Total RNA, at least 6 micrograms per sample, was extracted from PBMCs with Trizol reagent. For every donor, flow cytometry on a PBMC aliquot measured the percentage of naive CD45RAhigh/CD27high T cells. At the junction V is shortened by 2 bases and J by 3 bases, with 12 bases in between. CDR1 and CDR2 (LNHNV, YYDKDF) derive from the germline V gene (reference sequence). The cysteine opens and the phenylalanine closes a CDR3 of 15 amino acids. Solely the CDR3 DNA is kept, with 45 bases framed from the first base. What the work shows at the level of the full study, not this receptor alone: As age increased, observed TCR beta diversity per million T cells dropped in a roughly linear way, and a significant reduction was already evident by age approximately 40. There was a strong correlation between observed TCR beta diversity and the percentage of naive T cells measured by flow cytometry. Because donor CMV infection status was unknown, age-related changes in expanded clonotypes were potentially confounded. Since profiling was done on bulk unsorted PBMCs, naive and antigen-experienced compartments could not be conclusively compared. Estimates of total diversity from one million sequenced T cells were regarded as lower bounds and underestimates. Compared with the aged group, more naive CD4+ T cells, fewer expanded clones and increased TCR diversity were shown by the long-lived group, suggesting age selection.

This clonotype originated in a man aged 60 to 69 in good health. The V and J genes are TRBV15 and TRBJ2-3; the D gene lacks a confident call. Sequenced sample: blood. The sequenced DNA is TGTGCCACCAGCAGAAGGGCGGTGGCGACAGATACGCAGTATTTT. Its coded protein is CATSRRAVATDTQYF.